Each of the 31 T cell receptor beta chains below was sequenced from the same sample in a study of CD8 T cells in ankylosing spondylitis. TCRdb re-called the 5' RACE reads through MiXCR, storing one row per CDR3 protein. Of about 240,000 distinct CDR3 sequences in the sample, 8.6% are singletons; the top ten hold nearly 7%. Sequencing was carried out using blood, either unsorted or a sorted T cell fraction (not recorded which). These receptors were collected from a male donor with ankylosing spondylitis or in good health (not recorded which).

This chain joins TRBV7-9 and TRBJ2-7; D call uncertain. Trimming cost V 0 bases and J 3 bases, with 9 bases left between them. Germline loops: CDR1 SEHNR, CDR2 FQNEAQ (reference sequence). The CDR3 has 14 residues. This CDR3 reads CASSLAGSFYEQYF. DNA of the CDR3: TGTGCCAGCAGCTTAGCGGGCAGTTTCTACGAGCAGTACTTC.

This clonotype occurred many times. The gene calls are TRBV11-2 and TRBJ1-1; no clear D. CDR1 and CDR2 from the germline V gene are SGHAT and FQNNGV. The CDR3 spans 14 residues. Trimming cost V 5 bases and J 0 bases, with 10 bases left between them. The DNA for the CDR3 is TGTGCCAGCAGCCGTCCGTTCCTGAACACTGAAGCTTTCTTT. This translates into CASSRPFLNTEAFF. Using reference TRBV11-2 and TRBJ1-1 for the parts outside the CDR3, the full variable domain is EAGVAQSPRYKIIEKRQSVAFWCNPISGHATLYWYQQILGQGPKLLIQFQNNGVVDDSQLPKDRFSAERLKGVDSTLKIQPAKLEDSAVYLCASSRPFLNTEAFFGQGTRLTVV.

This clonotype showed up just a few times. The chain couples TRBV9 to TRBJ2-1, with D uncertain. The germline V and J ends were trimmed by 0 bases and 3 bases, with 10 bases remaining between them. CDR3 size: 15 residues. Looked up from germline, CDR1 is SGDLS and CDR2 is YYNGEE. CDR3 protein: CASSVDIRDYNEQFF. CDR3 DNA: TGTGCCAGCAGCGTAGACATCCGAGACTACAATGAGCAGTTCTTC.

The V and J genes are TRBV7-3 and TRBJ2-1; no clear D. Per germline, CDR1 SGHTA and CDR2 FQGTGA. Trimming took 5 bases from V and 8 from J, leaving 13 bases between them. The CDR3 extends over 13 amino acids. CDR3 DNA sequence: TGTGCCAGCAGCCAAACCCTGGGCGATGAGCAGTTCTTC. As protein: CASSQTLGDEQFF.

This clonotype was recorded many times. V is TRBV5-1 and J is TRBJ2-2; D perhaps matches TRBD2 (5 bases). The CDR3 consists of 17 residues. From germline, CDR1 is SGHRS and CDR2 YFSETQ. The V gene lost 0 bases and the J gene lost 0 bases, with 12 bases spanning the gap. The CDR3 loop is CASSLGSTGSNTGELFF. CDR3 DNA sequence: TGCGCCAGCAGCTTGGGTTCCACGGGATCGAACACCGGGGAGCTGTTTTTT.

This clonotype was counted only a few times. The chain couples TRBV15 to TRBJ2-1, with a tentative D call TRBD2 (5 bases). The CDR3 has 16 amino acids. V dropped 0 bases and J dropped 9 bases, with 18 bases sitting between them. Germline CDR1 LNHNV, CDR2 YYDKDF (reference sequence). The CDR3, as DNA: TGTGCCACCAGCAGAGATCAGGAGGTAGGGAAGGGTGAGCAGTTCTTC. Translated, it gives CATSRDQEVGKGEQFF.

The chain carries TRBV3-1 and TRBJ1-1, with D possibly being TRBD1 (5 bases). With 11 bases removed from V and 1 base from J, the gap between germline ends came to 26 bases. CDR3 length equals 17 residues. The V gene's germline CDR1 is LGHDT and CDR2 YNNKEL (reference sequence). The CDR3 spells CASCQRPRGGGNTEAFF. CDR3 nucleotide sequence: TGTGCCTCCTGCCAACGTCCGCGCGGTGGGGGGAACACTGAAGCTTTCTTT.

Many counts were recorded for this clonotype. The J gene is TRBJ2-3, the V gene TRBV7-9, with D hard to call. The ends were cut back, 2 bases at V and 5 bases at J, with 5 bases in the middle. From germline, CDR1 is SEHNR and CDR2 FQNEAQ (reference sequence). CDR3 length: 12 residues. Written as DNA, the CDR3 is TGTGCCAGCAGCTTAATGGGAGATACGCAGTATTTT. It codes for CASSLMGDTQYF.

This clonotype was detected ten times or more. The gene calls are TRBV20-1 and TRBJ2-1; 8 nucleotides align to TRBD1. V shed 4 bases, J shed 8 bases, and the junction held 4 bases outside the gene matches. This CDR3 has 12 residues. CDR1 and CDR2 from the germline V gene are DFQATT and SNEGSKA (reference sequence). This chain's CDR3 is CSAMTGDYEQFF. CDR3 bases: TGCAGTGCTATGACAGGGGATTATGAGCAGTTCTTC.

The chain carries TRBV5-5 and TRBJ2-7, with 7 bases identical to TRBD2. The germline CDR1 and CDR2 sequences are SGHKS and YYEKEE (reference sequence). CDR3 length: 13 amino acids. V trimming: 0 bases; J trimming: 6 bases; junction bases outside the gene matches: 3. The CDR3 bases are TGTGCCAGCAGCTTGGCTAGCGGCGGCGAGCAGTACTTC. Protein sequence: CASSLASGGEQYF. Looking up the rest from reference TRBV5-5 and TRBJ2-7 gives the full variable domain: DAGVTQSPTHLIKTRGQQVTLRCSPISGHKSVSWYQQVLGQGPQFIFQYYEKEERGRGNFPDRFSARQFPNYSSELNVNALLLGDSALYLCASSLASGGEQYFGPGTRLTVT.

This clonotype was observed at least ten times. The gene calls are TRBV29-1 and TRBJ2-1; D gene ambiguous. Trimming removed 3 bases from V and 0 bases from J, with 9 bases in between. The CDR3 is 14 amino acids. Germline V gene data show CDR1 as SQVTM and CDR2 as ANQGSEA. The CDR3 coding sequence is TGCAGCGTTGATTTGGTGAGCTCCTACAATGAGCAGTTCTTC. It is translated as CSVDLVSSYNEQFF.

The table lists this clonotype with many counts. This chain joins TRBV20-1 and TRBJ2-7, with D tentatively TRBD1 or TRBD2 (5 bases each). V lost 1 base to trimming and J lost 2 bases, with 18 bases between them. The CDR3 is 16 amino acids. Per the germline V gene, CDR1 is DFQATT and CDR2 is SNEGSKA (reference sequence). CDR3 coding DNA: TGCAGTGCTAGAGTCTCGGGGCCAAACAGCCCCTACGAGCAGTACTTC. This sequence encodes CSARVSGPNSPYEQYF.

The V and J genes are TRBV5-1 and TRBJ2-2; 8 nucleotides align to TRBD2. Germline V gene data show CDR1 as SGHRS and CDR2 as YFSETQ. The CDR3 totals 16 residues. The V and J ends lost 4 bases and 7 bases, in that order; junction bases with no gene match: 12. The CDR3 protein is CASSGVVAGTGGELFF. Here the CDR3 DNA reads TGCGCCAGCAGCGGCGTAGTAGCGGGGACCGGCGGGGAGCTGTTTTTT.

This sequence joins TRBV2 and TRBJ1-2, with no clear D. This CDR3 spans 12 amino acids. The ends were cut back, 7 bases at V and 2 bases at J, with 8 bases in the middle. Germline V gene sequence: CDR1 SNHLY, CDR2 FYNNEI. The CDR3 reads CASKDPNYGYTF. The CDR3, as DNA: TGTGCCAGCAAGGACCCCAACTATGGCTACACCTTC.

This clonotype was counted at least ten times. The V and J genes are TRBV12-3 or TRBV12-4 and TRBJ2-5; 7 bases align to TRBD1. V trimming: 6 bases; J trimming: 3 bases; junction bases outside the gene matches: 4. This CDR3 comprises 13 residues. The DNA of the CDR3 is TGTGCCAGCAGATACGACAGGGAAGAGACCCAGTACTTC. It yields the protein CASRYDREETQYF.

In this sample, this clonotype turned up many times. The gene calls are TRBV20-1 and TRBJ2-7; D is unresolved. The CDR3 length is 12 residues. CDR1 DFQATT and CDR2 SNEGSKA come from the germline V gene (reference sequence). V dropped 2 bases and J dropped 5 bases, with 10 bases sitting between them. The CDR3: CSARRSENEQYF. The CDR3 DNA follows: TGCAGTGCTAGACGGTCGGAAAACGAGCAGTACTTC.

The chain has TRBV20-1 and TRBJ2-5; 7 bases are shared with TRBD1. CDR3 size: 14 residues. V trimming: 2 bases; J trimming: 5 bases; junction bases outside the gene matches: 8. From germline, CDR1 is DFQATT and CDR2 SNEGSKA (reference sequence). The CDR3 DNA reads TGCAGTGCTAGATCAAGGGGGCGCTTGGAGACCCAGTACTTC. It codes for CSARSRGRLETQYF.

This clonotype was detected ten times or more. The V and J genes are TRBV20-1 and TRBJ2-3, with 10 bases aligning to TRBD1. Germline CDR1 and CDR2: DFQATT and SNEGSKA (reference sequence). The length of the CDR3 is 14 residues. The ends lost 5 bases at V and 6 bases at J; junction bases unmatched: 8. CDR3 nucleotide sequence: TGCAGTGCTCCCCGACAGGGGGCAACGGATACGCAGTATTTT. As protein: CSAPRQGATDTQYF.

The gene calls are TRBV7-9 and TRBJ1-6, with D tentatively TRBD1 (5 bases). CDR1 is SEHNR, CDR2 FQNEAQ, per germline (reference sequence). Trimming cost V 5 bases and J 7 bases, with 12 bases left between them. The CDR3 sequence is 14 residues long. CDR3 nucleotide sequence: TGTGCCAGCAGCCCTTCGCAGGGAAATTCACCCCTCCACTTT. Translation gives CASSPSQGNSPLHF. Together with reference TRBV7-9 and TRBJ1-6, the CDR3 gives the full variable domain: DTGVSQNPRHKITKRGQNVTFRCDPISEHNRLYWYRQTLGQGPEFLTYFQNEAQLEKSRLLSDRFSAERPKGSFSTLEIQRTEQGDSAMYLCASSPSQGNSPLHFGNGTRLTVT.

Ten or more counts support this clonotype. The V call is TRBV10-3, the J call TRBJ1-1; 7 bases match TRBD1. The junction had 6 bases not matched to a gene; V was cut back by 3 bases and J by 2 bases. This CDR3 is built from 15 residues. CDR1 and CDR2 (germline): ENHRY, SYGVKD. CDR3 sequence (DNA): TGTGCCATCAGTGACCCCGGGACAGAAAACACTGAAGCTTTCTTT. This codes for CAISDPGTENTEAFF.

This clonotype was seen a handful of times. The chain has TRBV19 and TRBJ1-5, with 12 nucleotides matching TRBD1. Germline V gene sequence: CDR1 LNHDA, CDR2 SQIVND (reference sequence). Losses at the gene ends were 3 bases for V and 4 bases for J; bases not matched to a gene: 4. The CDR3 is 16 amino acids. The CDR3 DNA reads TGTGCCAGTAGTATCCGGGGACAGGGGGCTAATCAGCCCCAGCATTTT. Translating it yields CASSIRGQGANQPQHF.

In its sample, this clonotype was seen a few times. The rearrangement joins TRBV19 to TRBJ1-2; 10 positions agree with TRBD1. Trimming took 10 bases from V and 7 from J; bases not matched to a gene: 15. From germline, CDR1 is LNHDA and CDR2 SQIVND (reference sequence). The CDR3 covers 15 residues. The CDR3 region is CATVPGQGPGAGYTF. As DNA, the CDR3 is TGTGCCACCGTCCCGGGACAGGGGCCAGGGGCTGGCTACACCTTC.

This clonotype showed up many times. This sequence joins TRBV7-2 and TRBJ2-1; possible D gene TRBD1, 5 bases. This CDR3 has 12 amino acids. Trimming removed 1 base from V and 15 bases from J, with 13 bases in between. Per germline, CDR1 SGHTA and CDR2 FQGNSA. The DNA of the CDR3 is TGTGCCAGCAGCTTAGACAGGTTTAGTACGTTCTTC. Translating it yields CASSLDRFSTFF.

Many counts were recorded for this clonotype. The chain couples TRBV29-1 to TRBJ1-1; D remains unclear. Trimming stripped 3 bases from V and 0 bases from J, with 5 bases between. Germline loops: CDR1 SQVTM, CDR2 ANQGSEA. The CDR3 runs 12 residues. CDR3 DNA: TGCAGCGTTGACAGACTGAACACTGAAGCTTTCTTT. Translating gives CSVDRLNTEAFF.

In its sample, this clonotype was seen many times. J is TRBJ1-4 and V is TRBV19; D not certain. The germline V and J ends were trimmed by 6 bases and 10 bases, with 18 bases remaining between them. Germline V gene sequence: CDR1 LNHDA, CDR2 SQIVND (reference sequence). This CDR3 has 14 amino acids. CDR3 loop: CASSNRTGPGKLFF. In DNA form, the CDR3 reads TGTGCCAGTAGCAACCGGACCGGGCCCGGAAAACTGTTTTTT. The variable domain in full, completed from reference TRBV19 and TRBJ1-4, reads DGGITQSPKYLFRKEGQNVTLSCEQNLNHDAMYWYRQDPGQGLRLIYYSQIVNDFQKGDIAEGYSVSREKKESFPLTVTSAQKNPTAFYLCASSNRTGPGKLFFGSGTQLSVL.

In this sample, this clonotype turned up many times. This sequence joins TRBV6-2 or TRBV6-3 and TRBJ2-7; no reliable D call. Germline values: CDR1 MNHEY, CDR2 SVGEGT. The V gene lost 8 bases and the J gene lost 4 bases, with 18 bases spanning the gap. This CDR3 spans 14 amino acids. CDR3 amino acids: CASCPRLGPYEQYF. The CDR3 coding sequence is TGTGCCAGCTGCCCACGGTTGGGTCCTTACGAGCAGTACTTC.

This clonotype occurred many times. V usage is TRBV29-1 and J usage is TRBJ1-4, with D uncertain. Trimming left V 0 bases short and J 9 bases short, with 8 bases between. Germline lookup yields CDR1 SQVTM and CDR2 ANQGSEA. The CDR3 extends over 12 amino acids. The CDR3 protein is CSVEDLGKKLFF. In DNA, the CDR3 is TGCAGCGTTGAAGATCTAGGCAAAAAACTGTTTTTT.

This chain joins TRBV5-1 and TRBJ2-3; tentative D call: TRBD1 (5 bases). Germline lookup yields CDR1 SGHRS and CDR2 YFSETQ. The CDR3 is 14 amino acids. Trimming took 2 bases from V and 5 from J, leaving 12 bases between them. The CDR3 region is CASSLSDSGDTQYF. In DNA, the CDR3 is TGCGCCAGCAGCTTAAGCGACAGTGGAGATACGCAGTATTTT.

This clonotype was seen repeatedly, ten times or more. The chain has TRBV4-1 and TRBJ2-1, with 9 bases that match TRBD1. V lost 1 base to trimming and J lost 0 bases; unmatched junction nucleotides: 1. CDR1 is MGHRA and CDR2 is YSYEKL in the germline V gene. The CDR3 has 16 amino acids. This CDR3 is CASSQAGQGSYNEQFF. DNA for the CDR3: TGCGCCAGCAGCCAAGCGGGACAGGGCTCCTACAATGAGCAGTTCTTC.

This clonotype was picked up many times. The chain combines TRBV10-3 with TRBJ1-2, with TRBD1 as a possible D gene (6 bases). This CDR3 has 12 amino acids. CDR1 is ENHRY, CDR2 SYGVKD, per germline. The V and J ends lost 5 bases and 8 bases respectively, with 12 bases between them. The CDR3: CAISTQGRGYTF. The CDR3 bases are TGTGCCATCAGTACACAGGGAAGGGGCTACACCTTC.

At least ten counts were recorded for this clonotype. The V and J genes are TRBV25-1 and TRBJ1-2, with TRBD1 as a possible D gene (5 bases). V was pared by 3 bases and J by 8 bases, with 10 bases between. Looked up from germline, CDR1 is MGHDK and CDR2 is SYGVNS. This CDR3 has 12 amino acids. This chain's CDR3 is CASSEPGRGYTF. The CDR3 coding sequence is TGTGCCAGCAGTGAGCCGGGACGAGGCTACACCTTC.